The sequence of this T cell receptor beta chain was determined in a study of Graves' ophthalmopathy and Graves' hyperthyroidism. Amplified TCR beta CDR3 regions were obtained using RNA transcripts as template. An initial RT-PCR round employing HTBI primers preceded a second-round multiplex PCR. Each CDR3 protein gets one entry after TCRdb re-called the multiplex PCR reads with MiXCR. The sample lists 200,000 to 250,000 distinct CDR3 sequences, around 45% occurring once. About this clonotype: The antigen is not known.

Findings of the study overall: The model reached around 70% sensitivity and under 75% specificity for predicting ophthalmopathy progression. Also, most clonotypes expanded in the thyroid above 0.001 frequency appeared in blood.

The CDR3 totals 15 residues. With 4 bases clipped from V and 0 bases from J, the junction kept 4 bases outside the gene matches. Germline loops: CDR1 SGHNT, CDR2 YENEEA. The material sequenced was peripheral blood. V and J are TRBV11-3 and TRBJ2-7; 9 nucleotides align to TRBD1. This clonotype was sampled from an adult man with Graves' ophthalmopathy. The DNA of the CDR3 is TGTGCCAGCAGCTACCGGGACAGGGCCTCCTACGAGCAGTACTTC. Its translation is CASSYRDRASYEQYF.